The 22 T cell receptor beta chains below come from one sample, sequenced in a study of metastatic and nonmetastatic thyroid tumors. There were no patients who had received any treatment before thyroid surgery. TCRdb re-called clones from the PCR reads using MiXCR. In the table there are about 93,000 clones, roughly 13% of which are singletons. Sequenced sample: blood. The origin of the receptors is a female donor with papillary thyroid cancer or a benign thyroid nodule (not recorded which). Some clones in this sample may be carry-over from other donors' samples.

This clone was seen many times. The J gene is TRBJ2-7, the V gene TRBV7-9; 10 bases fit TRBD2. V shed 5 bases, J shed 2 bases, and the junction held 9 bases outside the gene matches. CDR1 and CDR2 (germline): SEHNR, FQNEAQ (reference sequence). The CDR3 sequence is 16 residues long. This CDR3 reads CASSPRIAGGPYEQYF. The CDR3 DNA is TGTGCCAGCAGCCCACGGATAGCGGGAGGACCCTACGAGCAGTACTTC. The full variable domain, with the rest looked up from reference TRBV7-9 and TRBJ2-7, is DTGVSQNPRHKITKRGQNVTFRCDPISEHNRLYWYRQTLGQGPEFLTYFQNEAQLEKSRLLSDRFSAERPKGSFSTLEIQRTEQGDSAMYLCASSPRIAGGPYEQYFGPGTRLTVT.

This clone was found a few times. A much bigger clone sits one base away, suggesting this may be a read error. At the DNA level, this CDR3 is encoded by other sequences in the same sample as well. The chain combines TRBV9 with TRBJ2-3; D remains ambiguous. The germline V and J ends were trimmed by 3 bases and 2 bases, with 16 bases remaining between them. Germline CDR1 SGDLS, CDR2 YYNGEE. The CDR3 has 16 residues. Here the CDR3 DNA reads TGTGCCAGCAGCGCTAACCAAGCTGGAGCCACAGATACGCAGTATTTT. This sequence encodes CASSANQAGATDTQYF.

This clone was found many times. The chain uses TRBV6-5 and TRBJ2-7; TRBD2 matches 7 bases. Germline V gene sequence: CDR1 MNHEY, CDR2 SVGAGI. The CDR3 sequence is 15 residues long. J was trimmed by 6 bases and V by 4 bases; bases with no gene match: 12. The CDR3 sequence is CASSSPREVPAEQYF. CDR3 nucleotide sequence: TGTGCCAGCAGTTCGCCCCGGGAGGTCCCAGCCGAGCAGTACTTC.

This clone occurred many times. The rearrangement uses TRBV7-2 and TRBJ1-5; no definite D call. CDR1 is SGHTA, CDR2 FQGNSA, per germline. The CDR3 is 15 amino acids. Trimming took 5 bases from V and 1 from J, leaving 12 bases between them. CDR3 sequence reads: CASSPGGSSNQPQHF. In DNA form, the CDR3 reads TGTGCCAGCAGCCCGGGAGGGTCGAGCAATCAGCCCCAGCATTTT. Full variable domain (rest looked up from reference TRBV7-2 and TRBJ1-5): GAGVSQSPSNKVTEKGKDVELRCDPISGHTALYWYRQSLGQGLEFLIYFQGNSAPDKSGLPSDRFSAERTGGSVSTLTIQRTQQEDSAVYLCASSPGGSSNQPQHFGDGTRLSIL.

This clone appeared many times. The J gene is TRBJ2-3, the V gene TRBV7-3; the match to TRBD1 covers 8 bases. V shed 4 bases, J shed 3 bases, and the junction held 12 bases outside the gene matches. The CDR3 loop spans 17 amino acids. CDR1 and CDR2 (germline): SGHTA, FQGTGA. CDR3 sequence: CASSSSVQGAVTDTQYF. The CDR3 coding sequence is TGTGCCAGCAGCTCCAGCGTCCAGGGGGCTGTGACAGATACGCAGTATTTT.

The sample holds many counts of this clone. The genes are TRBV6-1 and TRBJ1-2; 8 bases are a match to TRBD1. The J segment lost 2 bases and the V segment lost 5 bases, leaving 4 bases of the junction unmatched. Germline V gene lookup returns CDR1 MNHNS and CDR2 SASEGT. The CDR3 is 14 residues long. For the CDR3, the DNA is TGTGCCAGCAGTCCCCAGGGGGCGAACTATGGCTACACCTTC. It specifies CASSPQGANYGYTF.

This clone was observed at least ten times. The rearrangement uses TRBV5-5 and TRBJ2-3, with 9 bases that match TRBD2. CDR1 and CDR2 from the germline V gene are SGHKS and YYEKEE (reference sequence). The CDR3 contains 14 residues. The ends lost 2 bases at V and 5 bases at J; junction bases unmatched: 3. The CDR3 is CASSFQLAGDTQYF. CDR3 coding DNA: TGTGCCAGCAGCTTCCAACTAGCGGGAGATACGCAGTATTTT.

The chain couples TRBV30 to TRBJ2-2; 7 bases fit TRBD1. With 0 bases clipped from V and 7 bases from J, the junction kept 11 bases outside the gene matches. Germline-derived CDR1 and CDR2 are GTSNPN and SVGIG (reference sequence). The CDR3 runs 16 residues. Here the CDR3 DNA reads TGTGCCTGGAGTGTACTCCCCGGGACAGTAGGCGGGGAGCTGTTTTTT. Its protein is CAWSVLPGTVGGELFF.

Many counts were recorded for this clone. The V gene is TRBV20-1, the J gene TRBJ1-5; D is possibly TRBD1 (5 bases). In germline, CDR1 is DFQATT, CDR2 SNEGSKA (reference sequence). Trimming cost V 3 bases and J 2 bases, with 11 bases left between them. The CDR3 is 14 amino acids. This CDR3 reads CSASRGDGNQPQHF. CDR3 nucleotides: TGCAGTGCTAGCCGGGGGGACGGCAATCAGCCCCAGCATTTT.

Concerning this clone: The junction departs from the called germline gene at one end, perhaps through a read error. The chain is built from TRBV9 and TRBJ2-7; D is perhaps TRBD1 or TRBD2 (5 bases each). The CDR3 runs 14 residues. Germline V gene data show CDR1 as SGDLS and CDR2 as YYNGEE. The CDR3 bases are TGTGGCAGCAGCGTAGCGCCCCGGGGCTACCAGCAGTACTTC. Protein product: CGSSVAPRGYQQYF.

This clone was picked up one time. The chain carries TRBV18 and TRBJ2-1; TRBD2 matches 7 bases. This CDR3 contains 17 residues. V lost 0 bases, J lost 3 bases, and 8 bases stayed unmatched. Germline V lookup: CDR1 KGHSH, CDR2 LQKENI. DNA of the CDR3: TGTGCCAGCTCACCACCGTTTTCTAGCGGAAACTACAATGAGCAGTTCTTC. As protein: CASSPPFSSGNYNEQFF.

The CDR3 coding sequence is TGTTCTAGCAGTCTTACGACAGGGGACTCGACCGGGACCCAGTACTTC. Translation: CSSSLTTGDSTGTQYF. The V and J genes are TRBV7-7 and TRBJ2-5; 8 bases line up with TRBD1. Germline V gene data show CDR1 as SSHAT and CDR2 as FNYEAQ (reference sequence). CDR3 length equals 16 residues.

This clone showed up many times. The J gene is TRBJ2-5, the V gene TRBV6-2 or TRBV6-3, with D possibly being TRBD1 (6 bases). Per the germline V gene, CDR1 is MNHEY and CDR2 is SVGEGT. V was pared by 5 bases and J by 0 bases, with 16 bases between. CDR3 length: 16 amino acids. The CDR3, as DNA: TGTGCCAGCAGTCCTGGGGGCCCGACACACCAAGAGACCCAGTACTTC. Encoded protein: CASSPGGPTHQETQYF.

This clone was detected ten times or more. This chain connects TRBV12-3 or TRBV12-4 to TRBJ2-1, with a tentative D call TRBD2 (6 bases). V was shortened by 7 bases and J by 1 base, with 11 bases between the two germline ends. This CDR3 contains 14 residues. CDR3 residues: CASTGGASYNEQFF. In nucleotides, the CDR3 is TGTGCCAGCACCGGGGGAGCATCCTACAATGAGCAGTTCTTC.

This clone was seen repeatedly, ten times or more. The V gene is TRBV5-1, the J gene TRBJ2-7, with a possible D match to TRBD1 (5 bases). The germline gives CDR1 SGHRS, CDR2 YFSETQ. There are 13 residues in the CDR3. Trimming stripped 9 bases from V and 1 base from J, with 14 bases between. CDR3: CATGQGPSYEQYF. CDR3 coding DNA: TGCGCCACCGGCCAGGGTCCTTCCTACGAGCAGTACTTC.

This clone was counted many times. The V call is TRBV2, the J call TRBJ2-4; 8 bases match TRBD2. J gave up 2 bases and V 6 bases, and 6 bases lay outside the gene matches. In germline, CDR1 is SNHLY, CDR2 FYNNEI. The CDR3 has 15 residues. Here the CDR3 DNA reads TGTGCCAGCAGAAGCGGGAGCCTCTCCAAAAACATTCAGTACTTC. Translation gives CASRSGSLSKNIQYF. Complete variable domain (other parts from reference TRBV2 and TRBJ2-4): EPEVTQTPSHQVTQMGQEVILRCVPISNHLYFYWYRQILGQKVEFLVSFYNNEISEKSEIFDDQFSVERPDGSNFTLKIRSTKLEDSAMYFCASRSGSLSKNIQYFGAGTRLSVL.

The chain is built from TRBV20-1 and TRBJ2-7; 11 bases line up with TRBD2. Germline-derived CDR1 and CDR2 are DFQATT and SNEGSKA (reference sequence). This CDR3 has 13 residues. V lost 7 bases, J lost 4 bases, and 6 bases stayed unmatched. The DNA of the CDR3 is TGCAGTGTTGCAATAGCGGGAGGGTACGAGCAGTACTTC. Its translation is CSVAIAGGYEQYF.

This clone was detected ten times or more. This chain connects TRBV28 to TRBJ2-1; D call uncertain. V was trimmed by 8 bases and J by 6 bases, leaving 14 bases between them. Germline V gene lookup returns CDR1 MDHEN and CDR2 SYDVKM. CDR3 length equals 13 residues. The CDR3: CASGDPGRNEQFF. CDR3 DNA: TGTGCCAGCGGGGATCCGGGTCGCAATGAGCAGTTCTTC.

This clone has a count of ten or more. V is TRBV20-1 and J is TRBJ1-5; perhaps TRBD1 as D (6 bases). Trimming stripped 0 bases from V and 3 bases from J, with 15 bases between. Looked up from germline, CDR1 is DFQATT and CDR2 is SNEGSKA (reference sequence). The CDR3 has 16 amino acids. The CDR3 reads CSAREVWGAVNQPQHF. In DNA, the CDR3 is TGCAGTGCTAGAGAAGTCTGGGGGGCGGTCAATCAGCCCCAGCATTTT.

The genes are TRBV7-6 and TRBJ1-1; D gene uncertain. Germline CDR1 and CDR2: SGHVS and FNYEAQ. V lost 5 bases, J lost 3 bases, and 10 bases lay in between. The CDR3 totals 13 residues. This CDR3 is CASSLLADTEAFF. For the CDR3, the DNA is TGTGCCAGCAGCCTACTGGCGGACACTGAAGCTTTCTTT.

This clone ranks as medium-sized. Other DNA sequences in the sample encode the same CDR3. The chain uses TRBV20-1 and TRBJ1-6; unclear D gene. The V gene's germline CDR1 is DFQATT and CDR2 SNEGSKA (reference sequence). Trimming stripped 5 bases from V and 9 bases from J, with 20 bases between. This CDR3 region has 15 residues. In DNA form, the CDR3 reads TGCAGTGCTGGGAAAGACACAGTAGAGGTTTCACCCCTCCACTTT. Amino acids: CSAGKDTVEVSPLHF.

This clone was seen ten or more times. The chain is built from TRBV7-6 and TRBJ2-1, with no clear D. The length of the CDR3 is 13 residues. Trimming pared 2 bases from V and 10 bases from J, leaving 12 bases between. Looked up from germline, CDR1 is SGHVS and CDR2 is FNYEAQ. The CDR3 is CASSLTGSGEQFF. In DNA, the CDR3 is TGTGCCAGCAGCTTAACCGGATCCGGGGAGCAGTTCTTC.